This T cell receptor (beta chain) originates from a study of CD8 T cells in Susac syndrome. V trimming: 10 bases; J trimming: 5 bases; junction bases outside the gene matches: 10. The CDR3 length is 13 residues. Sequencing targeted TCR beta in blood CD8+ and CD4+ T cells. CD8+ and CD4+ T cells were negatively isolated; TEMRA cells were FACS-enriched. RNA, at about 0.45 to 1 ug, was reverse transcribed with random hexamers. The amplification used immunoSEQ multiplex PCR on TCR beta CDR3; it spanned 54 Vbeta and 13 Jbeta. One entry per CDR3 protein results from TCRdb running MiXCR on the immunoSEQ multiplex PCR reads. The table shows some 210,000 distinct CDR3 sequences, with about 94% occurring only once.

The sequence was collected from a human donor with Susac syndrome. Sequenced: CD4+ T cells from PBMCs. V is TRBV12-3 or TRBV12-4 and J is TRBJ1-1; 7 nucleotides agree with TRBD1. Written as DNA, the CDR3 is TGTGCCACCCGCCAGGGGGAAGGTACTGAAGCTTTCTTT. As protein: CATRQGEGTEAFF.